The clone carrying this T cell receptor (beta chain) has ten or more counts. Antigen: not known. These data are taken from a study of T cells after yellow fever vaccination. Background on the study: SMART-Seq v4 Ultra Low Input handled preparation of low-cell-number fractions. The study, taken as a whole, reports: Weaker, the secondary response had a peak occurring faster, on day 5 versus 15. Shared CD4/CD8 clonotypes were a small share, likely from convergent recombination. Most clones from primary vaccination resurfaced after the booster (about 95% CD4, approximately 87% CD8).

The germline gives CDR1 SEHNR, CDR2 FQNEAQ (reference sequence). Trimming shortened V by 5 bases and J by 0 bases, and 13 bases separated the two germline ends. This CDR3 is built from 15 residues. TCRdb fed the 5' RACE reads into MiXCR, producing one record per CDR3 protein. The table lists 250,000 to 400,000 distinct CDR3 sequences, over 3.5% of them singletons. The genes are TRBV7-9 and TRBJ2-5; D gene uncertain. This receptor was identified in a man aged 18 to 30 who received the YFV17D yellow fever vaccine. Specimen: PBMCs, collected 5 days after the yellow fever booster vaccination. Here the CDR3 DNA reads TGTGCCAGCAGCGGCCCGGTTGGCTACCAAGAGACCCAGTACTTC. Protein: CASSGPVGYQETQYF.